The following is a TCR beta chain sequence with its context. The target antigen is unknown. Some clones are missing from TCRdb's copy, which holds only in-frame ones; the method was immunoSEQ multiplex PCR. The sample shows 85,000 to 90,000 clones, about 87% of them seen only once. The sample belongs to a study of radiotherapy plus CTLA-4 blockade in lung cancer. Overall study results and limits: Radiotherapy plus ipilimumab was followed by expansion in blood of tumor-derived TCR clones.

This CDR3 contains 15 residues. V was trimmed by 5 bases and J by 10 bases, leaving 20 bases between them. Germline V gene data show CDR1 as SEHNR and CDR2 as FQNEAQ (reference sequence). This TCR was sampled from a human donor with non-small cell lung cancer that progressed on radiotherapy plus ipilimumab. The material sequenced was peripheral blood, taken from a patient treated with radiotherapy plus ipilimumab. This chain links TRBV7-9 with TRBJ1-4, with D possibly being TRBD1 (6 bases). This CDR3 is CASSLTAGTSGKLFF. Here the CDR3 DNA reads TGTGCCAGCAGCCTTACCGCCGGGACATCGGGAAAACTGTTTTTT.